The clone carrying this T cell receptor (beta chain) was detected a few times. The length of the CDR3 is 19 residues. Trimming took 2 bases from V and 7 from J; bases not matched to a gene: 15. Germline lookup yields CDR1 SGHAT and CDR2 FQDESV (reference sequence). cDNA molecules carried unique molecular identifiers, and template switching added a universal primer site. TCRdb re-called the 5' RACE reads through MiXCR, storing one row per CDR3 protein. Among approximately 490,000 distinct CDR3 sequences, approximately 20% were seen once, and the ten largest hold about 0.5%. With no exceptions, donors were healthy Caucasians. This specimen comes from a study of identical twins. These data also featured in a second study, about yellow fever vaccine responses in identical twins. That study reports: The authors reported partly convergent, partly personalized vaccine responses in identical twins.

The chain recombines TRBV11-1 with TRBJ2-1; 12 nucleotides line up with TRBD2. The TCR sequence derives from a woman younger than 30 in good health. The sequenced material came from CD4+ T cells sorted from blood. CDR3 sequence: CASSLYPSGRAPRLNEQFF. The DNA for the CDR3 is TGTGCCAGCAGCTTATATCCTAGCGGGAGGGCCCCCCGCCTAAATGAGCAGTTCTTC.